This T cell receptor (beta chain) was sequenced for a study of yellow fever vaccine responses in identical twins. TCRdb recomputed calls from the RT-PCR reads with MiXCR, one row per CDR3 protein. Seen here are about 6,000 distinct CDR3 sequences, 65% to 70% observed once, and the top ten hold under 4.5%. CDR3 length: 16 amino acids. Trimming removed 0 bases at V and 3 bases at J, with 16 bases between. Germline V gene data show CDR1 as DFQATT and CDR2 as SNEGSKA (reference sequence). This receptor was identified in a young woman who received the yellow fever vaccine. Sequencing was performed on T cells from blood (PBMCs), unsorted or a sorted subset (not recorded which), taken before or after yellow fever vaccination (not recorded which). The rearrangement uses TRBV20-1 and TRBJ2-3; tentative D call: TRBD1 (6 bases). The CDR3 bases are TGCAGTGCTAGAGATCGATACAGGGTGCGAACAGATACGCAGTATTTT. Translated, it gives CSARDRYRVRTDTQYF.